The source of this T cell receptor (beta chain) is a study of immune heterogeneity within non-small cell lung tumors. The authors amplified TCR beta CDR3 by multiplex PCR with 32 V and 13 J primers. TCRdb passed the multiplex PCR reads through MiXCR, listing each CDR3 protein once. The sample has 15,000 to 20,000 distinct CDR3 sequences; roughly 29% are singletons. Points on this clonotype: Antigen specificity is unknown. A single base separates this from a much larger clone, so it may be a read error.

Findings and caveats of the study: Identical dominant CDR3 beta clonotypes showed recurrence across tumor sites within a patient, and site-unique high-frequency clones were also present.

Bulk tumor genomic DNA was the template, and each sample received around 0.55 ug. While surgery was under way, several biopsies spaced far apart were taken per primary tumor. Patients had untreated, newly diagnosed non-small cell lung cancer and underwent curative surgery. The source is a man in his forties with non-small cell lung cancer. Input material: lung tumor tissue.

The CDR3 here is CASSEPWTTREQFF. Here the CDR3 DNA reads TGCGCCAGCAGTGAGCCATGGACAACCAGGGAGCAGTTCTTC. The chain combines TRBV10-2 with TRBJ2-1; TRBD1 is a possible D gene (5 bases). The CDR3 extends over 14 amino acids. Germline assignment: CDR1 WSHSY and CDR2 SAAADI. V lost 2 bases and J 10 bases, leaving 15 bases between the germline ends.